The sequence of this T cell receptor (beta chain) was determined in a study of CD8+CD57+ T cells in acquired aplastic anemia. Study context: Each DNA sample taken from sorted CD4+ and CD8+ cells came to around 2.9 ug on average. Overall study findings and caveats: Around 29 CD8+ CDR3 sequences were shared between patients and controls.

This clonotype has only one observation. Antigen unknown. It is unclear where the CDR3 begins or ends on the DNA, so no DNA is shown, and the CDR3 is as TCRdb lists it. An expansion of CD8+CD57+ cells by flow cytometry had been shown in patients chosen for sequencing. Severe acquired aplastic anemia was present in every patient. Blood sampling was performed on the patients, and none of them had received therapy by then. The template for TCR beta VDJ and CDR3 sequence profiling was genomic DNA. TCRdb re-called the reads through MiXCR, storing one row per CDR3 protein. The table lists about 270,000 distinct CDR3 sequences, approximately 79% of them singletons, with less than 50% in the top ten. This TCR was recovered from a human donor with aplastic anemia. Source material: sorted CD4+, CD8+, or CD8+CD57+ T cells (not recorded which) from PBMCs.

The CDR3 spells CAGQRAREPQYLCF. This sequence joins TRBV7-9 and TRBJ2-5; the table names TRBD1, a call not compared with the DNA. With termini counted, the CDR3 has 14 amino acids. CDR1 and CDR2 from the germline V gene are SEHNR and FQNEAQ (reference sequence).